These 18 T cell receptor beta chains originate from one sample sequenced in a study of blood T cell repertoires in COVID-19. Libraries were prepared by immunoSEQ multiplex PCR; TCRdb keeps only in-frame clonotypes and omits some of them. Counted here are about 56,000 clones, 89% occurring once; the ten biggest clones make up approximately 45%. Sequenced input: peripheral blood. Receptors were obtained from a woman aged 55 to 70 with COVID-19, enrolled during active disease.

CDR3 coding DNA: TGTGCCAGCAGCTTAGGAGGAGGGCTTTGGACTGAAGCTTTCTTT. It encodes CASSLGGGLWTEAFF. The rearrangement uses TRBV7-8 and TRBJ1-1; D unresolved. The CDR3 is 15 amino acids. Germline V gene sequence: CDR1 SGHVS, CDR2 FQNEAQ. V lost 1 base, J lost 5 bases, and 14 bases lay in between.

This clone was counted a few times. V usage is TRBV24-1 and J usage is TRBJ2-2; D gene uncertain. V shed 3 bases and J shed 5 bases, with 6 bases lying between them. The germline gives CDR1 KGHDR, CDR2 SFDVKD. The CDR3 consists of 13 residues. CDR3 DNA: TGTGCCACCAGTGATCGCGGTACCGGGGAGCTGTTTTTT. Translated, it gives CATSDRGTGELFF.

The chain uses TRBV7-9 and TRBJ2-5; possibly TRBD1 for D (5 bases). In germline, CDR1 is SEHNR, CDR2 FQNEAQ (reference sequence). This CDR3 is 17 amino acids long. V shed 1 base and J shed 0 bases, with 15 bases lying between them. CDR3: CASSLGVVTVHQETQYF. For the CDR3, the DNA is TGTGCCAGCAGCTTAGGAGTGGTGACAGTACACCAAGAGACCCAGTACTTC.

The CDR3: CASSLVPQGEGGEQYF. Written as DNA, the CDR3 is TGCGCCAGCAGCTTGGTTCCCCAGGGGGAAGGAGGCGAGCAGTACTTC. This chain joins TRBV5-1 and TRBJ2-7, with TRBD1 matching over 7 bases. The V gene's germline CDR1 is SGHRS and CDR2 YFSETQ. The CDR3 runs to 16 residues. Trimming removed 0 bases from V and 6 bases from J; junction bases left unmatched: 12. The whole variable domain, remainder taken from reference TRBV5-1 and TRBJ2-7, is KAGVTQTPRYLIKTRGQQVTLSCSPISGHRSVSWYQQTPGQGLQFLFEYFSETQRNKGNFPGRFSGRQFSNSRSEMNVSTLELGDSALYLCASSLVPQGEGGEQYFGPGTRLTVT.

The chain combines TRBV9 with TRBJ1-3; unclear D gene. V lost 7 bases and J 0 bases, leaving 14 bases between the germline ends. The CDR3 contains 15 residues. Germline CDR1 SGDLS, CDR2 YYNGEE. The CDR3 DNA is TGTGCCAGCTTCCTGAGGAATTTCTCTGGAAACACCATATATTTT. Protein sequence: CASFLRNFSGNTIYF.

The chain couples TRBV27 to TRBJ1-4; D is unresolved. Trimming removed 2 bases at V and 5 bases at J, with 9 bases between. Germline V CDR1 and CDR2: MNHEY, SMNVEV (reference sequence). This CDR3 comprises 14 residues. The CDR3 DNA reads TGTGCCAGCAGTTTAGTAGGACTGAATGAAAAACTGTTTTTT. Its protein is CASSLVGLNEKLFF.

The J gene is TRBJ1-2, the V gene TRBV7-2; 8 bases are a match to TRBD1. The ends lost 5 bases at V and 7 bases at J; junction bases unmatched: 6. Germline CDR1 is SGHTA and CDR2 is FQGNSA. This CDR3 is 13 amino acids long. CDR3 amino acids: CASSPDRASGYTF. The CDR3 DNA reads TGTGCCAGCAGCCCGGACAGGGCTTCTGGCTACACCTTC. The full variable domain, with the rest looked up from reference TRBV7-2 and TRBJ1-2, is GAGVSQSPSNKVTEKGKDVELRCDPISGHTALYWYRQSLGQGLEFLIYFQGNSAPDKSGLPSDRFSAERTGGSVSTLTIQRTQQEDSAVYLCASSPDRASGYTFGSGTRLTVV.

The rearrangement joins TRBV7-2 to TRBJ1-4; D unresolved. Looked up from germline, CDR1 is SGHTA and CDR2 is FQGNSA. The CDR3 runs to 14 residues. Between the trimmed V and J ends, which lost 9 bases and 7 bases, there was a span of 18 bases. Written as DNA, the CDR3 is TGTGCCAGAGCTCAGGCAGACGTAGGTGAAAAACTGTTTTTT. It yields the protein CARAQADVGEKLFF.

J is TRBJ2-5 and V is TRBV10-3, with 7 bases fitting TRBD2. The germline V gene has CDR1 ENHRY and CDR2 SYGVKD. J was trimmed by 3 bases and V by 4 bases; bases with no gene match: 8. This CDR3 is built from 15 residues. CDR3 DNA sequence: TGTGCCATCAGTGCCGTAAGCGGGGCCAAAGAGACCCAGTACTTC. Translated: CAISAVSGAKETQYF.

The chain is built from TRBV30 and TRBJ2-5; 7 bases are shared with TRBD1. V lost 1 base and J lost 3; bases outside the gene matches: 11. The CDR3 length is 16 residues. Germline lookup yields CDR1 GTSNPN and CDR2 SVGIG (reference sequence). The CDR3: CAWSGHRGIWKETQYF. In nucleotides, the CDR3 is TGTGCCTGGAGTGGTCACAGGGGTATTTGGAAAGAGACCCAGTACTTC. The variable domain in full, with the rest retrieved from reference TRBV30 and TRBJ2-5, is SQTIHQWPATLVQPVGSPLSLECTVEGTSNPNLYWYRQAAGRGLQLLFYSVGIGQISSEVPQNLSASRPQDRQFILSSKKLLLSDSGFYLCAWSGHRGIWKETQYFGPGTRLLVL.

The CDR3 DNA reads TGTGCCAGCAGCTTATCCTCAGGCAATCAGCCCCAGCATTTT. Protein product: CASSLSSGNQPQHF. The J gene is TRBJ1-5, the V gene TRBV7-2, with D hard to call. V was cut by 2 bases and J by 2 bases, with 7 bases left in between. This CDR3 has 14 residues. Germline V CDR1 and CDR2: SGHTA, FQGNSA.

The chain carries TRBV6-5 and TRBJ2-5; perhaps TRBD2 as D (6 bases). Germline V gene sequence: CDR1 MNHEY, CDR2 SVGAGI. V lost 6 bases, J lost 4 bases, and 12 bases lay in between. This CDR3 region has 13 residues. CDR3: CASSPGLRETQYF. CDR3 DNA: TGTGCCAGCAGCCCGGGACTGCGAGAGACCCAGTACTTC.

V gene TRBV7-2 combines with J gene TRBJ2-5; 7 nucleotides line up with TRBD2. V was pared by 2 bases and J by 2 bases, with 2 bases of the junction left unmatched. The germline V gene has CDR1 SGHTA and CDR2 FQGNSA. The CDR3 runs 14 residues. The CDR3 spells CASSLMGGQETQYF. CDR3 coding DNA: TGTGCCAGCAGCTTAATGGGGGGGCAAGAGACCCAGTACTTC.

V usage is TRBV27 and J usage is TRBJ2-7; 11 nucleotides line up with TRBD2. With 6 bases clipped from V and 7 bases from J, the junction kept 11 bases outside the gene matches. The germline gives CDR1 MNHEY, CDR2 SMNVEV (reference sequence). This CDR3 is built from 15 residues. CDR3 in DNA: TGTGCCAGCAGATTCTCACTAGCGGGGGAAGGTGAGCAGTACTTC. Translating it yields CASRFSLAGEGEQYF.

This chain uses TRBV12-3 or TRBV12-4 with TRBJ1-5; D is ambiguous. V lost 3 bases to trimming and J lost 2 bases, with 2 bases between them. The length of the CDR3 is 12 residues. Here the CDR3 DNA reads TGTGCCAGCAGTTTCGGCAATCAGCCCCAGCATTTT. This translates into CASSFGNQPQHF.

The V and J genes are TRBV5-5 and TRBJ1-3, with unresolved D. The V end was cut by 1 base, the J end by 0 bases, with 11 bases between. This CDR3 is 16 amino acids long. Germline loops: CDR1 SGHKS, CDR2 YYEKEE (reference sequence). CDR3 DNA sequence: TGTGCCAGCAGCTTGATTACCAGGCTCTCTGGAAACACCATATATTTT. Amino acid sequence: CASSLITRLSGNTIYF.

The chain couples TRBV29-1 to TRBJ1-1, with TRBD1 as a possible D gene (6 bases). V lost 4 bases and J 8 bases, leaving 14 bases between the germline ends. Germline V gene sequence: CDR1 SQVTM, CDR2 ANQGSEA. This CDR3 is built from 12 residues. CDR3 amino acids: CSVGQDFSEAFF. CDR3 bases: TGCAGCGTTGGACAGGACTTCTCGGAAGCTTTCTTT.

V gene TRBV19 combines with J gene TRBJ1-1, with a tentative D call TRBD1 (5 bases). The CDR3 consists of 13 residues. The V end was cut by 5 bases, the J end by 5 bases, with 12 bases between. The germline V gene has CDR1 LNHDA and CDR2 SQIVND (reference sequence). As DNA, the CDR3 is TGTGCCAGTAGTCAGGGTGAGAGAACTGAAGCTTTCTTT. Translated, it gives CASSQGERTEAFF.